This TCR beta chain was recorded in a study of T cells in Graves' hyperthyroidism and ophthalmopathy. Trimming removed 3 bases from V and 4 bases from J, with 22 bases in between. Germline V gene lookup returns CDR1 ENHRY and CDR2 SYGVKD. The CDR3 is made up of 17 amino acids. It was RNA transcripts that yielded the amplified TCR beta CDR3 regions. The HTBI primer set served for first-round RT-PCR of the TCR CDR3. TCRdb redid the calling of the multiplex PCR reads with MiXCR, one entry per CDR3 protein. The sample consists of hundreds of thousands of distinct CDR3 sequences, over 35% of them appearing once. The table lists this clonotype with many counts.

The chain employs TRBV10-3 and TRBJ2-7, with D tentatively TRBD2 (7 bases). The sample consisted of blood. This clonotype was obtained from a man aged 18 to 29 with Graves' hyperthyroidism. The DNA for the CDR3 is TGTGCCATCAGTGACCCTCGGGGGGCCCGACCAACTTACGAGCAGTACTTC. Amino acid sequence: CAISDPRGARPTYEQYF.